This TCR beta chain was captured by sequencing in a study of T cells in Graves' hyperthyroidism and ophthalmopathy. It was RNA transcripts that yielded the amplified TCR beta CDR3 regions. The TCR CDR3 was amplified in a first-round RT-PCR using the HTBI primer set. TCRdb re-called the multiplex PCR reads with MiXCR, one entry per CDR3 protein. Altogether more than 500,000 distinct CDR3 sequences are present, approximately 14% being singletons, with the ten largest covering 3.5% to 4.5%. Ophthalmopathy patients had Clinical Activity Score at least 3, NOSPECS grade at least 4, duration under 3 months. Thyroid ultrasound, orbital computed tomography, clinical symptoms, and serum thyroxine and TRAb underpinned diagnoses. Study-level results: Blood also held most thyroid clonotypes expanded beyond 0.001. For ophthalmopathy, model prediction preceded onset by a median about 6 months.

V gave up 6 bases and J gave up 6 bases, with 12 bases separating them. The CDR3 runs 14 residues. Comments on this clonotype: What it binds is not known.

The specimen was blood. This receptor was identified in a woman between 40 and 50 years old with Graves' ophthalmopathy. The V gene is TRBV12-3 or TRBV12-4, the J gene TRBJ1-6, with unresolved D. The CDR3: CASSFLGGNSPLHF. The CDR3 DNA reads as TGTGCCAGCAGCTTCCTGGGTGGTAATTCACCCCTCCACTTT.